A single sample is the source of the 2 T cell receptor beta chains below, sequenced in a study of cytomegalovirus exposure and HLA in healthy donors. Primers for the PCR totalled 60 Vbeta and 13 Jbeta. Generated by immunoSEQ multiplex PCR, the TCRdb table keeps only in-frame clones and is missing some. The data hold about 140,000 clones, with more than 75% observed a single time. Source material: PBMCs. All receptors derive from a woman between 40 and 55 years old in good health and CMV-seropositive.

As for this clone: The same CDR3 is also encoded by other DNA sequences in this sample. V usage is TRBV6-1 and J usage is TRBJ2-1, with D possibly matching TRBD1 (5 bases). This CDR3 contains 13 residues. Germline CDR1 reads MNHNS; CDR2 reads SASEGT. V was clipped by 7 bases and J by 2 bases, with 9 bases between them. The CDR3 nucleotides are TGTGCCAGCACAAGACAGACCTACAATGAGCAGTTCTTC. Its translation is CASTRQTYNEQFF.

The chain joins TRBV6-6 to TRBJ2-7; weak D call: TRBD1 (6 bases). This CDR3 comprises 16 residues. Germline V gives CDR1 MNHNY, CDR2 SVGAGI (reference sequence). V was clipped by 5 bases and J by 5 bases, with 22 bases between them. The CDR3 region is CASSLRQGTTGNEQYF. CDR3 DNA sequence: TGTGCCAGCAGTCTCCGGCAGGGGACCACTGGCAACGAGCAGTACTTC.